The present T cell receptor beta chain was sequenced within a study of OX40 agonist ivuxolimab in advanced cancers. Study context: Aged 23 to 79 with a mean of about 60 years, they were more than 80% male.

The method was immunoSEQ multiplex PCR; TCRdb's version includes in-frame clones alone and lacks a portion of them. Counted here are some 140,000 clones, approximately 94% occurring once; the ten biggest clones make up roughly 1%. V gave up 1 base and J gave up 6 bases; unmatched junction bases: 6. This CDR3 is 15 amino acids long. Per the germline V gene, CDR1 is LNHDA and CDR2 is SQIVND (reference sequence). Broader study findings: Certain nonresponding patients likewise had low normalized T-cell clonal expansion. At 0.1 to 3.0 mg/kg and by week 6, CD4+ and CD8+ T cells in the blood had expanded clonally.

For this clone: Its antigen remains unidentified.

This receptor was obtained from an adult with an advanced solid tumor such as melanoma, head and neck, liver or kidney cancer. Source: CD4+ or CD8+ T cells sorted from blood, taken in a trial of the OX40 agonist ivuxolimab. This rearrangement joins TRBV19 to TRBJ2-1; 7 positions agree with TRBD2. CDR3 in DNA: TGTGCCAGTAGTATAGTCGCGGGAGCCTCCAATGAGCAGTTCTTC. It codes for CASSIVAGASNEQFF.